A single sample gave rise to the 8 T cell receptor beta chains below, sequenced in a study of shared clonotypes between healthy human individuals. Method: immunoSEQ multiplex PCR; TCRdb's copy keeps in-frame clones and lacks some. The sample yields about 99,000 clones, roughly 50% seen once. Source material: PBMCs. These receptors came from a woman aged 40 to 55 in good health. Some clones in this sample may be carry-over from other donors' samples.

The chain joins TRBV6-1 to TRBJ1-5; TRBD1 aligns across 8 bases. This CDR3 spans 15 amino acids. Unmatched junction bases numbered 10, after V lost 8 bases and J lost 4 bases. Germline V gene sequence: CDR1 MNHNS, CDR2 SASEGT. Written as DNA, the CDR3 is TGTGCCAGCGGGAGGACAGGGCAGAGAAATCAGCCCCAGCATTTT. Protein: CASGRTGQRNQPQHF.

V gene TRBV5-1 combines with J gene TRBJ2-5, with TRBD2 matching 8 bases. V trimming: 4 bases; J trimming: 2 bases; junction bases outside the gene matches: 7. Germline assignment: CDR1 SGHRS and CDR2 YFSETQ. The length of the CDR3 is 15 residues. The CDR3 spells CASSPGASGQETQYF. The CDR3, as DNA: TGCGCCAGCAGCCCCGGGGCTAGCGGGCAAGAGACCCAGTACTTC.

Details on this clone: The junction departs from germline at one end; a sequencing error may be responsible. The rearrangement links TRBV28 to TRBJ1-3; D uncertain. Germline CDR1 MDHEN, CDR2 SYDVKM. The CDR3 has 15 residues. In nucleotides, the CDR3 is TGTGTCAGCACTTCGAATTGGGCAACTGGAAACACCATATATTTT. Translation gives CVSTSNWATGNTIYF.

This chain links TRBV6-1 with TRBJ2-7, with TRBD1 matching over 11 bases. This CDR3 region has 15 residues. The germline CDR1 and CDR2 sequences are MNHNS and SASEGT. V was clipped by 7 bases and J by 4 bases; unmatched bases: 9. The CDR3 DNA follows: TGTGCCAGCAACCCGGACAGGGGGCGCGGGTACGAGCAGTACTTC. Amino acids: CASNPDRGRGYEQYF.

This clone was counted many times. The chain joins TRBV10-3 to TRBJ1-1; TRBD1 agrees at 8 bases. This CDR3 comprises 14 residues. Germline lookup yields CDR1 ENHRY and CDR2 SYGVKD. The V and J ends lost 2 bases and 4 bases, in that order; junction bases with no gene match: 3. The CDR3 DNA sequence: TGTGCCATCAGTGAGACAACAGGGGGCACTGAAGCTTTCTTT. Translated, it gives CAISETTGGTEAFF.

The CDR3 spells CASSLGGSISTDTQYF. DNA of the CDR3: TGCGCCAGCAGCTTGGGGGGGTCTATTAGCACAGATACGCAGTATTTT. The chain has TRBV5-1 and TRBJ2-3, with D perhaps given as TRBD1 or TRBD2 (5 bases each). This CDR3 comprises 16 residues. The V end lost 0 bases, the J end lost 0 bases, and 11 bases lay between the germline ends. The germline V gene encodes CDR1 SGHRS and CDR2 YFSETQ.

The rearrangement links TRBV28 to TRBJ1-4, with 7 nucleotides matching TRBD1. CDR1 and CDR2 from the germline V gene are MDHEN and SYDVKM. V trimming: 5 bases; J trimming: 6 bases; junction bases outside the gene matches: 9. CDR3 length equals 15 residues. This CDR3 is CASSQHGTVYEKLFF. CDR3 nucleotide sequence: TGTGCCAGCAGTCAACACGGGACAGTATATGAAAAACTGTTTTTT.

This sequence joins TRBV6-5 and TRBJ1-2, with D unresolved. V was pared by 0 bases and J by 5 bases, with 10 bases between. CDR3 length: 14 amino acids. Germline CDR1 and CDR2: MNHEY and SVGAGI. The CDR3 protein is CASSYSRGGYGYTF. CDR3 coding DNA: TGTGCCAGCAGTTACTCCCGGGGTGGGTATGGCTACACCTTC.